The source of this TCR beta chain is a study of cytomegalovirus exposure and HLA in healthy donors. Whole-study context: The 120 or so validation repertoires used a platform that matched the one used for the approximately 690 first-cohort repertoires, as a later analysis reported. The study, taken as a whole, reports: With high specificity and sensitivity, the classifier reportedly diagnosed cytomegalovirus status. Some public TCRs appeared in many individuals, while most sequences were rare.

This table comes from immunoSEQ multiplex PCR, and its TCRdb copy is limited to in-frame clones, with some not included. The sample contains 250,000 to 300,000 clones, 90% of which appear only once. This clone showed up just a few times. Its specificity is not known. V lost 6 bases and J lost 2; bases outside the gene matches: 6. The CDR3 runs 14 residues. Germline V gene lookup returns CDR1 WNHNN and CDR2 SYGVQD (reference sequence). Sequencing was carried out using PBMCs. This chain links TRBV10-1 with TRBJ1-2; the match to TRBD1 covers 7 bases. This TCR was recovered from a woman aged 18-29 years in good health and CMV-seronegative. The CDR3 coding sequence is TGCGCCAGCAGAGACAGGGACTGGAACTATGGCTACACCTTC. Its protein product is CASRDRDWNYGYTF.